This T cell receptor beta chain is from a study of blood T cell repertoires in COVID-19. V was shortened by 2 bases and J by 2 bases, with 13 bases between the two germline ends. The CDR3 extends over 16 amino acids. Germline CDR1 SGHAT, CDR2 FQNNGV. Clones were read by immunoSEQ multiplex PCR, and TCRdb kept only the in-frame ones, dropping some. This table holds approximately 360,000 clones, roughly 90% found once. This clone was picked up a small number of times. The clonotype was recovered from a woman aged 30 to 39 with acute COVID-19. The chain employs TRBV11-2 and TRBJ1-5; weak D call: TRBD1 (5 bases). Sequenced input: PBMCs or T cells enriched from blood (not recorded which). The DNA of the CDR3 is TGTGCCAGCAGCTTACGGGAGGGAGGGGGCAATCAGCCCCAGCATTTT. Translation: CASSLREGGGNQPQHF.